The 30 T cell receptor beta chains listed next were all sequenced from one sample in a study of shared clonotypes between healthy human individuals. Method: immunoSEQ multiplex PCR; TCRdb's copy keeps in-frame clones and lacks some. The data contain about 87,000 clones, approximately 44% of them singletons. Material for sequencing was PBMCs. These receptors came from a woman between 40 and 55 years old in good health. Some clones in this sample may be carry-over from other donors' samples.

The CDR3 DNA reads as TGTGCCAGCAGCTTAGCGGGAGCGGTGGAGACCCAGTACTTC. Protein product: CASSLAGAVETQYF. The chain combines TRBV7-2 with TRBJ2-5; a weak D match, TRBD2 (5 bases). Germline V lookup: CDR1 SGHTA, CDR2 FQGNSA. There are 14 residues in the CDR3. V lost 0 bases and J lost 5, with 10 bases in between.

This clone was picked up many times. The chain has TRBV5-1 and TRBJ2-7; 10 bases fit TRBD2. CDR3 length: 14 amino acids. Trimming cost V 1 base and J 6 bases; bases outside gene matches: 4. In germline, CDR1 is SGHRS, CDR2 YFSETQ. Written as DNA, the CDR3 is TGCGCCAGCAGCTTGAGGCTAGCGGGAGCCGAGCAGTACTTC. Its protein product is CASSLRLAGAEQYF.

The rearrangement uses TRBV7-9 and TRBJ2-2; D might be TRBD2 (7 bases). V was trimmed by 5 bases and J by 0 bases, leaving 16 bases between them. The CDR3 totals 17 residues. In germline, CDR1 is SEHNR, CDR2 FQNEAQ (reference sequence). In nucleotides, the CDR3 is TGTGCCAGCAGCCCCCCGTGGGGGGGCACGAACACCGGGGAGCTGTTTTTT. It yields the protein CASSPPWGGTNTGELFF.

This clone has just a few counts. A single base is all that separates this from a far larger clone, so a read error is likely. The chain carries TRBV5-4 and TRBJ2-7; D might be TRBD1 or TRBD2, each matching 5 bases. This CDR3 is 14 amino acids long. The germline V gene encodes CDR1 SGHNT and CDR2 YYREEE (reference sequence). The CDR3 bases are TGTGCCAGCAGCTTAGGGGACGGAGCCTACGGGCAGTACTTC. Residues: CASSLGDGAYGQYF.

This rearrangement joins TRBV25-1 to TRBJ2-6; D is possibly TRBD1 (6 bases). Trimming removed 8 bases at V and 3 bases at J, with 17 bases between. This CDR3 region has 16 residues. Germline values: CDR1 MGHDK, CDR2 SYGVNS. CDR3 residues: CASFGPEGVGANVLTF. The CDR3 DNA is TGTGCCAGCTTCGGGCCAGAGGGGGTTGGGGCCAACGTCCTGACTTTC.

The rearrangement uses TRBV5-4 and TRBJ1-3; D gene unclear. CDR1 and CDR2 (germline): SGHNT, YYREEE (reference sequence). The CDR3 spans 14 residues. Trimming stripped 0 bases from V and 0 bases from J, with 4 bases between. CDR3 sequence reads: CASSLEISGNTIYF. The CDR3 DNA sequence: TGTGCCAGCAGCTTGGAGATCTCTGGAAACACCATATATTTT.

In its sample, this clone was seen once. With a far larger clone one base away, a read error is the likely cause. CDR3 sequence: CASSWSAGNQETPYF. CDR3 sequence (DNA): TGTGCCAGCAGTTGGAGTGCAGGGAACCAAGAGACCCCGTACTTC. The gene calls are TRBV2 and TRBJ2-5, with D possibly matching TRBD1 (5 bases). CDR3 length equals 15 residues. Germline V gives CDR1 SNHLY, CDR2 FYNNEI.

This clone was observed at least ten times. V is TRBV9 and J is TRBJ2-5; D is tentatively TRBD1 or TRBD2 (5 bases each). The CDR3 is 15 amino acids. CDR1 and CDR2 from the germline V gene are SGDLS and YYNGEE. Deletions cut 4 bases from V and 5 bases from J, with 18 bases between. The chain's CDR3 is CASSPPGTAAETQYF. The CDR3 nucleotides read TGTGCCAGCAGCCCACCGGGGACGGCAGCCGAGACCCAGTACTTC.

The rearrangement joins TRBV28 to TRBJ2-1, with TRBD2 identical over 10 bases. The CDR3 is 15 amino acids. CDR1 MDHEN and CDR2 SYDVKM come from the germline V gene. V lost 6 bases and J lost 4; bases outside the gene matches: 6. In nucleotides, the CDR3 is TGTGCCAGCAGCCCCGGGACTAGCGAATACAATGAGCAGTTCTTC. The encoded protein is CASSPGTSEYNEQFF.

This clone has at least ten counts. V is TRBV4-2 and J is TRBJ2-2, with D possibly being TRBD2 (7 bases). Trimming shortened V by 5 bases and J by 6 bases, and 13 bases separated the two germline ends. The V gene's germline CDR1 is LGHNA and CDR2 YNFKEQ. This CDR3 contains 14 residues. The CDR3: CASSGGGVAGELFF. In DNA form, the CDR3 reads TGTGCCAGCAGCGGGGGGGGCGTAGCCGGGGAGCTGTTTTTT.

This clone was detected ten times or more. The chain couples TRBV4-1 to TRBJ2-7; 12 bases match TRBD2. V dropped 4 bases and J dropped 7; count of bases not matched to a gene: 8. Germline V gives CDR1 MGHRA, CDR2 YSYEKL. The CDR3 runs to 15 residues. CDR3 sequence (DNA): TGCGCCAGCAGCCCTTCTAGCGGGAGGGCCGTAGAGCAGTACTTC. Residues: CASSPSSGRAVEQYF.

This clone was seen only a few times. This CDR3 is CASSPTTNQPQHF. The CDR3, as DNA: TGTGCCAGCTCACCGACAACAAATCAGCCCCAGCATTTT. The gene calls are TRBV18 and TRBJ1-5; D is uncertain. Germline V gene lookup returns CDR1 KGHSH and CDR2 LQKENI. The V and J ends lost 3 bases and 4 bases respectively, with 7 bases between them. This CDR3 has 13 amino acids.

This clone occurred once. The chain couples TRBV6-5 to TRBJ2-1, with D unclear. V was pared by 0 bases and J by 7 bases, with 4 bases between. CDR3 length: 12 residues. CDR1 and CDR2 (germline): MNHEY, SVGAGI. CDR3 DNA sequence: TGTGCCAGCAGTTACTCGGGGAATGAGCAGTTCTTC. Its protein product is CASSYSGNEQFF.

As concerns this clone: This may be a read error, as it is one base from a much larger clone. This rearrangement joins TRBV14 to TRBJ2-7; D ambiguous. The CDR3 is 11 residues long. Per germline, CDR1 SGHDN and CDR2 FVKESK. The DNA of the CDR3 is TGTGCCAGCGGCCACTCGAGTCAGCAGTACTTC. Its protein is CASGHSSQQYF.

This clone was counted many times. The rearrangement uses TRBV2 and TRBJ1-2; 9 bases map to TRBD1. Germline V gene data show CDR1 as SNHLY and CDR2 as FYNNEI. This CDR3 region has 15 residues. V lost 8 bases, J lost 1 base, and 8 bases stayed unmatched. Here the CDR3 DNA reads TGTGCCAGCCGACCGCCGGGACAGGGTAACTATGGCTACACCTTC. It yields the protein CASRPPGQGNYGYTF.

This chain joins TRBV5-1 and TRBJ2-3, with 7 bases identical to TRBD1. The CDR3 loop spans 16 amino acids. V shed 6 bases and J 4 bases; nucleotides not matched to a gene: 14. Germline CDR1 and CDR2: SGHRS and YFSETQ. The CDR3 sequence is CASTPQGRAGADTQYF. In DNA form, the CDR3 reads TGCGCCAGCACCCCACAGGGGCGGGCCGGGGCAGATACGCAGTATTTT.

Remarks on this clone: This specimen includes other DNA sequences encoding the same CDR3. The chain links TRBV7-9 to TRBJ1-4; D not certain. Trimming pared 1 base from V and 7 bases from J, leaving 13 bases between. This CDR3 has 15 residues. Germline V gene data show CDR1 as SEHNR and CDR2 as FQNEAQ (reference sequence). In nucleotides, the CDR3 is TGTGCCAGCAGCTTAGAGGCCGGGCGGGGTGAAAAACTGTTTTTT. It is translated as CASSLEAGRGEKLFF.

The V call is TRBV9, the J call TRBJ1-3; D remains unclear. CDR1 SGDLS and CDR2 YYNGEE come from the germline V gene. The CDR3 loop spans 14 amino acids. V dropped 3 bases and J dropped 9 bases, with 16 bases sitting between them. CDR3 region: CASSASESRGTIYF. Here the CDR3 DNA reads TGTGCCAGCAGCGCCTCGGAAAGTCGCGGCACCATATATTTT.

The rearrangement joins TRBV5-1 to TRBJ2-1; either TRBD1 or TRBD2 may supply D (5 bases each). There are 15 residues in the CDR3. Germline assignment: CDR1 SGHRS and CDR2 YFSETQ. V lost 4 bases to trimming and J lost 6 bases, with 17 bases between them. The CDR3 here is CASSLVMGDRNEQFF. CDR3 DNA: TGCGCCAGCAGCCTCGTAATGGGGGATCGCAATGAGCAGTTCTTC.

The V call is TRBV30, the J call TRBJ1-2; 11 bases are shared with TRBD1. V trimming: 6 bases; J trimming: 5 bases; junction bases outside the gene matches: 8. The CDR3 runs 14 residues. Germline V gene sequence: CDR1 GTSNPN, CDR2 SVGIG (reference sequence). The CDR3 coding sequence is TGTGCCTGCACCCCCCGGGACAGGGGGTATGGCTACACCTTC. Its protein product is CACTPRDRGYGYTF.

This clone was observed many times. The genes are TRBV18 and TRBJ2-1; TRBD2 might be the D (5 bases). This CDR3 spans 14 amino acids. In germline, CDR1 is KGHSH, CDR2 LQKENI. Trimming stripped 1 base from V and 1 base from J, with 5 bases between. The CDR3 nucleotides read TGTGCCAGCTCACCACAGCGGTCCTACAATGAGCAGTTCTTC. It is translated as CASSPQRSYNEQFF.

At least ten counts were recorded for this clone. The chain recombines TRBV6-5 with TRBJ2-1; 8 bases agree with TRBD2. After removal of 5 bases from V and 4 bases from J, the junction contained 4 bases not matched to a gene. Germline-derived CDR1 and CDR2 are MNHEY and SVGAGI. The CDR3 consists of 14 residues. For the CDR3, the DNA is TGTGCCAGCAGTCTAGCGGGTGCGTACAATGAGCAGTTCTTC. This gives the protein CASSLAGAYNEQFF.

The table lists this clone with many counts. The chain's CDR3 is CAWAFSGSETQYF. For the CDR3, the DNA is TGTGCCTGGGCCTTTAGCGGGAGTGAGACCCAGTACTTC. The chain is built from TRBV30 and TRBJ2-5; TRBD2 matches at 9 bases. Germline lookup yields CDR1 GTSNPN and CDR2 SVGIG (reference sequence). The CDR3 has 13 residues. V shed 5 bases and J 5 bases; nucleotides not matched to a gene: 6.

This clone was counted at least ten times. The chain is built from TRBV14 and TRBJ2-1; 12 bases map to TRBD1. This CDR3 is built from 15 residues. CDR1 is SGHDN and CDR2 is FVKESK in the germline V gene. With 7 bases clipped from V and 7 bases from J, the junction kept 8 bases outside the gene matches. The CDR3 bases are TGTGCCAGCACTTCCGGGACAGGGGGCCATAATGAGCAGTTCTTC. Amino acid sequence: CASTSGTGGHNEQFF.

This clone has at least ten counts. V usage is TRBV7-9 and J usage is TRBJ1-2; no definite D call. V shed 3 bases and J shed 2 bases, with 7 bases lying between them. Germline V CDR1 and CDR2: SEHNR, FQNEAQ (reference sequence). This CDR3 region has 13 residues. CDR3 protein: CASSFGSNYGYTF. The CDR3 DNA is TGTGCCAGCAGCTTTGGCAGCAACTATGGCTACACCTTC.

The chain carries TRBV10-1 and TRBJ2-7; 12 bases map to TRBD2. Germline CDR1 reads WNHNN; CDR2 reads SYGVQD (reference sequence). The CDR3 is 17 residues long. V lost 0 bases to trimming and J lost 3 bases; unmatched junction nucleotides: 6. As DNA, the CDR3 is TGCGCCAGCAGTGAGTCGGCTAGCGGGAGGGCCCTCTACGAGCAGTACTTC. Residues: CASSESASGRALYEQYF.

As concerns this clone: The same CDR3 is also encoded by other DNA sequences in this sample. This sequence joins TRBV7-3 and TRBJ2-1; 9 nucleotides match TRBD1. Trimming at V came to 4 bases and at J to 9 bases, leaving 1 base not matched to a gene. The CDR3 loop spans 12 amino acids. CDR1 SGHTA and CDR2 FQGTGA come from the germline V gene. CDR3 coding DNA: TGTGCCAGCAGCTCGACAGGGGGTGAGCAGTTCTTC. This gives the protein CASSSTGGEQFF.

This clone was recorded only once. The chain has TRBV7-2 and TRBJ1-3, with D unclear. Germline V gene sequence: CDR1 SGHTA, CDR2 FQGNSA. V lost 2 bases and J 0 bases, leaving 14 bases between the germline ends. The CDR3 contains 17 residues. CDR3 protein: CASSLSSAPTSGNTIYF. CDR3 sequence (DNA): TGTGCCAGCAGCTTATCCAGCGCGCCAACCTCTGGAAACACCATATATTTT.

In its sample, this clone was seen many times. V is TRBV30 and J is TRBJ1-4; possible D gene TRBD1, 5 bases. V was trimmed by 0 bases and J by 8 bases, leaving 10 bases between them. CDR3 length: 13 residues. Germline lookup yields CDR1 GTSNPN and CDR2 SVGIG (reference sequence). The CDR3 sequence is CAWSVGGVEKLFF. The DNA for the CDR3 is TGTGCCTGGAGTGTTGGGGGAGTAGAAAAACTGTTTTTT.

This clone was observed a few times. The chain uses TRBV7-2 and TRBJ2-7, with 9 positions matching TRBD2. The CDR3 consists of 18 residues. J gave up 2 bases and V 4 bases, and 15 bases lay outside the gene matches. Germline-derived CDR1 and CDR2 are SGHTA and FQGNSA. The CDR3 sequence: CASSSGPSGTSSAYEQYF. In DNA form, the CDR3 reads TGTGCCAGCAGCTCCGGACCTAGCGGGACGTCTAGCGCCTACGAGCAGTACTTC.